This TCR beta chain was sequenced in a study of OX40 agonist ivuxolimab in advanced cancers. Whole-study context: Subjects had a mean age of around 60 years, with a range of about 20 to 85; roughly 83% were male. Study findings and constraints: Some patients without response likewise showed low normalized clonal expansion.

Germline CDR1 is SGHRS and CDR2 is YFSETQ. The CDR3 length is 13 residues. V was clipped by 2 bases and J by 6 bases, with 11 bases between them. Blood draws occurred at baseline, cycle 4 day 1, and cycle 7 day 1. Some clones are missing from TCRdb's copy, which holds only in-frame ones; the method was immunoSEQ multiplex PCR. Among about 48,000 clones listed, roughly 84% were seen once. About this clone itself: Its antigen remains unknown.

The TCR originated in an adult with an advanced solid tumor such as melanoma, head and neck, liver or kidney cancer. Sequencing used CD4+ or CD8+ T cells sorted from blood, obtained in a trial of the OX40 agonist ivuxolimab. V usage is TRBV5-1 and J usage is TRBJ1-1; D unresolved. In DNA, the CDR3 is TGCGCCAGCAGCTTAACGGGAACCCCTGAAGCTTTCTTT. Amino acids: CASSLTGTPEAFF.